This TCR beta chain was documented in a study of blood T cell repertoires in COVID-19. For the study at large: PBMCs, B-cell-depleted T cells, or T cells were the source of the cDNA or gDNA that made up the material.

With respect to this clone: In the same sample, other DNA sequences code for this CDR3.

Authors' data handling: Amplification of reference gene primers was used by the study to estimate nucleated cell counts. The protocol was immunoSEQ multiplex PCR, while the TCRdb copy is restricted to in-frame clones and leaves out a portion. The V and J calls and clone size are taken from that table; D and trimming were inferred from the DNA. Of around 250,000 clones in the sample, around 90% were seen once. Everyone who took part was roughly 18 to 95 years old, and they came from over 20 US areas. Sequencing was done on a sample of PBMCs or T cells enriched from blood (not recorded which). The clonotype was recovered from a woman in her thirties with acute COVID-19.

The CDR3 DNA reads as TGTGCCATCAGTGAGTCGGGAGGTAACACTGAAGCTTTCTTT. Encoded protein: CAISESGGNTEAFF. V usage is TRBV10-3 and J usage is TRBJ1-1; D is undetermined. V lost 0 bases, J lost 2 bases, and 7 bases lay in between. The germline V gene encodes CDR1 ENHRY and CDR2 SYGVKD. The CDR3 sequence is 14 residues long.